This TCR beta chain comes out of a study of CD8 T cells in ankylosing spondylitis. Study outcomes and limitations: Clones linked to disease, bearing a CD8+ phenotype, were relatively rare in peripheral blood. Previous work reported some of these motif variants in the synovial fluid and blood of reactive arthritis. A TCR beta motif of several highly homologous variants seemed to mark ankylosing spondylitis blood.

This CDR3 comprises 16 residues. The germline V gene has CDR1 LNHDA and CDR2 SQIVND (reference sequence). The trim removed 4 bases at V and 1 base at J, leaving 2 bases unmatched. This clonotype was seen a few times. The antigen remains undetermined. Quantitative 5'-RACE with molecular barcodes generated TCR beta libraries. TCRdb re-called the 5' RACE reads through MiXCR, storing one row per CDR3 protein. The sample consists of around 250,000 distinct CDR3 sequences, about 10% of them appearing once. Sequences were obtained from blood, either unsorted or a sorted T cell fraction (not recorded which). The TCR was taken from a male donor with ankylosing spondylitis or in good health (not recorded which). The chain recombines TRBV19 with TRBJ2-4, with TRBD2 matching over 12 bases. The CDR3 sequence: CASSTLAGGAKNIQYF. CDR3 coding DNA: TGTGCCAGTAGTACTCTAGCGGGGGGGGCCAAAAACATTCAGTACTTC.